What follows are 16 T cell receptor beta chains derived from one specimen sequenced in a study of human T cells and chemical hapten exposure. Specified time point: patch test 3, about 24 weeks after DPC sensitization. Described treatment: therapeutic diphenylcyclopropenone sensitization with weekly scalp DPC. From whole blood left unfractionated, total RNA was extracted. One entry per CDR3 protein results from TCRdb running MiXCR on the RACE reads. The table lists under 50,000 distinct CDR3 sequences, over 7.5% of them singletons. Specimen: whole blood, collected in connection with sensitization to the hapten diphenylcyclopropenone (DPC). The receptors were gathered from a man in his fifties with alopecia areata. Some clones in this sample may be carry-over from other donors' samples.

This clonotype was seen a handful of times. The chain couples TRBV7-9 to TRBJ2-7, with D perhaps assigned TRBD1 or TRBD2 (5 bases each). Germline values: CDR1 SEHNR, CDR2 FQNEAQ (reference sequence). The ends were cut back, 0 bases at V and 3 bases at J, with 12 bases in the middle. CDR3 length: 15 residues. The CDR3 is CASSLAHGTDYEQYF. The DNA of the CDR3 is TGTGCCAGCAGCTTAGCGCATGGGACCGACTACGAGCAGTACTTC. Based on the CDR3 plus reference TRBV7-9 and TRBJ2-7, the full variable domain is DTGVSQNPRHKITKRGQNVTFRCDPISEHNRLYWYRQTLGQGPEFLTYFQNEAQLEKSRLLSDRFSAERPKGSFSTLEIQRTEQGDSAMYLCASSLAHGTDYEQYFGPGTRLTVT.

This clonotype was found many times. CDR3 region: CASSVGQGIVQPQHF. CDR3 nucleotides: TGTGCCAGTAGTGTGGGACAGGGGATCGTTCAGCCCCAGCATTTT. This chain connects TRBV19 to TRBJ1-5; 10 bases align to TRBD1. The CDR3 loop spans 15 amino acids. Germline-derived CDR1 and CDR2 are LNHDA and SQIVND (reference sequence). J lost 6 bases, V lost 5 bases, and 7 bases had no gene match.

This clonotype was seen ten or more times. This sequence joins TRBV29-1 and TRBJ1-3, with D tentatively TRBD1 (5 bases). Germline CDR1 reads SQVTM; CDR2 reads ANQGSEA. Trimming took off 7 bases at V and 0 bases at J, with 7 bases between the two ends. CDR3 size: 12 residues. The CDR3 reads CSGGSSGNTIYF. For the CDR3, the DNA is TGCAGCGGGGGGAGCTCTGGAAACACCATATATTTT. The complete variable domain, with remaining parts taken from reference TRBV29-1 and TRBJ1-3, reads SAVISQKPSRDICQRGTSLTIQCQVDSQVTMMFWYRQQPGQSLTLIATANQGSEATYESGFVIDKFPISRPNLTFSTLTVSNMSPEDSSIYLCSGGSSGNTIYFGEGSWLTVV.

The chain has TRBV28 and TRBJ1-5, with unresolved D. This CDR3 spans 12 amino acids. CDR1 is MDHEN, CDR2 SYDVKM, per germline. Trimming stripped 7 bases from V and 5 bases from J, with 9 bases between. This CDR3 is CASTLLDQPQHF. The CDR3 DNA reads TGTGCCAGCACCCTCCTTGATCAGCCCCAGCATTTT.

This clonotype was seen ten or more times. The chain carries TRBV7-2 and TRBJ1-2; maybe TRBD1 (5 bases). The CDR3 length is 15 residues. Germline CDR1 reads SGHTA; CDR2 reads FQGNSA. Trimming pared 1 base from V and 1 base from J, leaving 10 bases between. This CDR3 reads CASSLDPGINYGYTF. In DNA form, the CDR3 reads TGTGCCAGCAGCTTAGACCCAGGGATTAACTATGGCTACACCTTC.

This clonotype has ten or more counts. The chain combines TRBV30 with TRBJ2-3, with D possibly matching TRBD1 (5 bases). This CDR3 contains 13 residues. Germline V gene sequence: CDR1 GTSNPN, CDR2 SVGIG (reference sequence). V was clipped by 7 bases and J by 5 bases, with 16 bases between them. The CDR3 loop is CAFSRRRGDTQYF. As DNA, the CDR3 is TGTGCCTTTAGCCGGAGAAGGGGAGATACGCAGTATTTT.

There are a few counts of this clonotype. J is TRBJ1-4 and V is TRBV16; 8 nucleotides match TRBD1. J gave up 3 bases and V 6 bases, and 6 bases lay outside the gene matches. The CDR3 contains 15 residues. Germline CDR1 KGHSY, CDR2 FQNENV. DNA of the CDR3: TGTGCCAGCAGGCATCGGACAGGGCCTAATGAAAAACTGTTTTTT. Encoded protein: CASRHRTGPNEKLFF.

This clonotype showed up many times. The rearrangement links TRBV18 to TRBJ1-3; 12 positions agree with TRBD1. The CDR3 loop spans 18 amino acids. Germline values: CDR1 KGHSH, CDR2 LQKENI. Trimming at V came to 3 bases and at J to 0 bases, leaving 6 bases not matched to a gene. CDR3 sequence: CASSPGTGGLNSGNTIYF. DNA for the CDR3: TGTGCCAGCTCACCCGGGACAGGGGGCCTCAACTCTGGAAACACCATATATTTT. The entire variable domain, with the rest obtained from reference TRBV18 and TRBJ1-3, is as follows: NAGVMQNPRHLVRRRGQEARLRCSPMKGHSHVYWYRQLPEEGLKFMVYLQKENIIDESGMPKERFSAEFPKEGPSILRIQQVVRGDSAAYFCASSPGTGGLNSGNTIYFGEGSWLTVV.

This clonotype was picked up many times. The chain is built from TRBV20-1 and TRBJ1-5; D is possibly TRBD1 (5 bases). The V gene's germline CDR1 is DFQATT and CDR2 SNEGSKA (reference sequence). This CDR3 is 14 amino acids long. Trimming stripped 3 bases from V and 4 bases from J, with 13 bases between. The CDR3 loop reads CSASSGGGNQPQHF. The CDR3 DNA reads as TGCAGTGCTAGCTCCGGGGGGGGTAATCAGCCCCAGCATTTT.

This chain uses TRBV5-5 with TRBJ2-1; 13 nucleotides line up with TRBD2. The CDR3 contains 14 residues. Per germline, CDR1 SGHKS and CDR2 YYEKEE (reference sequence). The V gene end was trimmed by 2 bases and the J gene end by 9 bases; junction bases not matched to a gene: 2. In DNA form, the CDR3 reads TGTGCCAGCAGCTTACTAGCGGGAGGGCTTGAGCAGTTCTTC. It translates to CASSLLAGGLEQFF.

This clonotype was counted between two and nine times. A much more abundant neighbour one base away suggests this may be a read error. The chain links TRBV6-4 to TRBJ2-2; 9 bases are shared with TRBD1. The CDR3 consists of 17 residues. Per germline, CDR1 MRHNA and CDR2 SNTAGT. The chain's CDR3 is CTSSDLIRDRALGELFF. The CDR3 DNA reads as TGTACCAGCAGTGACCTTATCCGGGACAGGGCTCTCGGGGAGCTGTTTTTT.

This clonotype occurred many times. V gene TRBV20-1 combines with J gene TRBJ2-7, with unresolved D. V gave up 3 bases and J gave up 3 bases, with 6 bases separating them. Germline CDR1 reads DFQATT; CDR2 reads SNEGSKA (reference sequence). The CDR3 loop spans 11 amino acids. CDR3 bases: TGCAGTGCTAGGGATAACTACGAGCAGTACTTC. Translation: CSARDNYEQYF.

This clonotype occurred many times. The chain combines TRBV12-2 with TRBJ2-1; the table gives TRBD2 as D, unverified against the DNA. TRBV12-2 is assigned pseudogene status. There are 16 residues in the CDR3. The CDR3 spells CASRLARKREGPQEFF. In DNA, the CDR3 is TGTGCAAGTCGCTTAGCGCGCAAGCGGGAGGGCCCTCAGGAGTTCTTC.

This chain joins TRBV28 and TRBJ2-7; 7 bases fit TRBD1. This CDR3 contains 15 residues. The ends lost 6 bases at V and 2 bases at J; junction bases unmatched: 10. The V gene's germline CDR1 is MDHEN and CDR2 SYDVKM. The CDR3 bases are TGTGCCAGCAGAAAAGGACAGGTCCGGACCTACGAGCAGTACTTC. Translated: CASRKGQVRTYEQYF.

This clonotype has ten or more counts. The DNA of the CDR3 is TGCAGCGTTGTCAGGGGGCGCATCACAGATACGCAGTATTTT. This translates into CSVVRGRITDTQYF. The rearrangement uses TRBV29-1 and TRBJ2-3; TRBD1 agrees at 8 bases. V lost 4 bases and J lost 2; bases outside the gene matches: 5. Germline V lookup: CDR1 SQVTM, CDR2 ANQGSEA. This CDR3 contains 14 residues.

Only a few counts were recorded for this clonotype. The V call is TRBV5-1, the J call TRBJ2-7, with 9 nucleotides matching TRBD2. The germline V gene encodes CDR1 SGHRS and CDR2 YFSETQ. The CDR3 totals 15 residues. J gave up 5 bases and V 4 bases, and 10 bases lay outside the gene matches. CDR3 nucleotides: TGCGCCAGCAGCCCGGTGGTTAGCGGGAGTGACGAGCAGTACTTC. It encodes CASSPVVSGSDEQYF.